This T cell receptor (beta chain) was sequenced in a study of siplizumab effects on memory and regulatory T cells. The CDR3 runs to 12 residues. The ends were cut back, 0 bases at V and 4 bases at J, with 3 bases in the middle. The germline gives CDR1 MNHEY, CDR2 SVGAGI. The study, taken as a whole, reports: The diversity of naive T cells seemed greater than that of memory cells, and their alloresponse contribution seemed major. A mean of about 72% of mappable alloreactive CD4+ clones were Treg-derived with siplizumab, compared with about 27% in controls. Alloreactive sequences from unstimulated CD4+ memory cells fell significantly with siplizumab.

Assays covered some 98,000 TCR templates per sample. The protocol was immunoSEQ multiplex PCR, while the TCRdb copy is restricted to in-frame clones and leaves out a portion. The sample holds 70,000 or so clones, 91% seen once. On this clone: The antigen remains undetermined.

The V and J genes are TRBV6-5 and TRBJ2-5; D is undetermined. Specimen: CD8+ T cells sorted from blood. This TCR was recovered from a human donor in good health. The CDR3 protein is CASSYSRETQYF. The DNA for the CDR3 is TGTGCCAGCAGTTACTCGAGAGAGACCCAGTACTTC.